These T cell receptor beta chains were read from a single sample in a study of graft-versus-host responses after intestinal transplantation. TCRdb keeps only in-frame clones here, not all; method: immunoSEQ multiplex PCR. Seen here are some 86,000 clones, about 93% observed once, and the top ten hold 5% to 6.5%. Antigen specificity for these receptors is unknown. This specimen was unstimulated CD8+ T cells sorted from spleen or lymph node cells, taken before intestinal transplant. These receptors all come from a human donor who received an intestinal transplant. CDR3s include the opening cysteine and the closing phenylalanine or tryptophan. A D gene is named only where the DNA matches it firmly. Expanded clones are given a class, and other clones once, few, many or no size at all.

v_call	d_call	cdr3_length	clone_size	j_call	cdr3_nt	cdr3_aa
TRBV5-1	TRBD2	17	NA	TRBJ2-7	TGCGCCAGCAGCTTGGGACTAGCGGGAGATATCTCCTACGAGCAGTACTTC	CASSLGLAGDISYEQYF
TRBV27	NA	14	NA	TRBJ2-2	TGTGCCAGCAGTTTATTATGGGGGAAACAGGAGCTGTTTTTT	CASSLLWGKQELFF
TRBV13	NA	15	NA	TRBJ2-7	TGTGCCAGCAGTCAAGGCAGTCCACATACCTACGAGCAGTACTTC	CASSQGSPHTYEQYF
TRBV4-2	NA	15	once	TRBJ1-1	TGTGCCAGCAGCCAAGAAAGTGAGGGGGGCACTGAAGCTTTCTTT	CASSQESEGGTEAFF
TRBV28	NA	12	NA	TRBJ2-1	TGTGCCAGCAGCCTTGGCACGGGTGAGCAGTTCTTC	CASSLGTGEQFF
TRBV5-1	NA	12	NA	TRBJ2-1	TGCGCCAGCAGCTTGACAGGCGATGAGCAGTTCTTC	CASSLTGDEQFF
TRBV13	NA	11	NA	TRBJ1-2	TGTGCCAGCAGCTATGGACATCATTCTGCCTTC	CASSYGHHSAF
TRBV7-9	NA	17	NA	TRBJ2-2	TGTGCCAGCAGCTACCCCCCTCGGGGGCCGAACACCGGGGAGCTGTTTTTT	CASSYPPRGPNTGELFF
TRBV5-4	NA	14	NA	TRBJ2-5	TGTGCCAGCAGCAAAGGGCCCTTTTGGGAGACCCAGTACTTC	CASSKGPFWETQYF
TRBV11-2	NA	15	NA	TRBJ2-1	TGTGCCAGCAGCCTACGGGACACTACCTACAATGAGCAGTTCTTC	CASSLRDTTYNEQFF
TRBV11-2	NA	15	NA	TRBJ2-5	TGTGCCAGCAGCTTAGCCGGAGGGTATGGAGAGACCCAGTACTTC	CASSLAGGYGETQYF
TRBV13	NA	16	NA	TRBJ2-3	TGTGCCAGCAGCTTTGGGAGCGCCACTAGCACAGATACGCAGTATTTT	CASSFGSATSTDTQYF
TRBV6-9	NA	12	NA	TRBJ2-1	TGTGCCAGCAGGACACAGGGTTATGAGCAGTTCTTC	CASRTQGYEQFF
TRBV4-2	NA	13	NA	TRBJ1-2	TGTGCCAGCAGCCAAGACCTTAACTATGGCTACACCTTC	CASSQDLNYGYTF
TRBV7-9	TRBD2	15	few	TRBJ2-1	TGTGCCAGCAGCTCCGGGACTAGCAGCTACAATGAGCAGTTCTTC	CASSSGTSSYNEQFF
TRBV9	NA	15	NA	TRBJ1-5	TGTGCCAGCAGCGTCGGGGGCGAGGGGAATCAGCCCCAGCATTTT	CASSVGGEGNQPQHF
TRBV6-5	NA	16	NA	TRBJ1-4	TGTGCCAGCAGTTATACCCAGGGTGCAACTAATGAAAAACTGTTTTTT	CASSYTQGATNEKLFF
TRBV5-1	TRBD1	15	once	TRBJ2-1	TGCGCCAGCAGCTTATGGACAGGGGACAACAATGAGCAGTTCTTC	CASSLWTGDNNEQFF
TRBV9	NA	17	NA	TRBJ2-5	TGTGCCAGCAGCGTAGACGAGGCAGGCCACTACCCGGAGACCCAGTACTTC	CASSVDEAGHYPETQYF
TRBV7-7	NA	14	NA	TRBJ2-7	TGTGCCAGCAGTCTCACGGACGGGTCCTACGAGCAGTACTTC	CASSLTDGSYEQYF
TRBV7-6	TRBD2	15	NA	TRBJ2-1	TGTGCCAGCAGCGCCCCCCCTAGCGGCCACAATGAGCAGTTCTTC	CASSAPPSGHNEQFF
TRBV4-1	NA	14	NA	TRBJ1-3	TGCGCCAGCAGCCAGATACTGGCTGGAAACACCATATATTTT	CASSQILAGNTIYF
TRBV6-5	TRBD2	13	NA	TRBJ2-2	TGTGCCACAGGAGCGGGATTCACCGGGGAGCTGTTTTTT	CATGAGFTGELFF
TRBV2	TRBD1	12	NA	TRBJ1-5	TGTGCCAGCAGGGACAGGGATCAGCCCCAGCATTTT	CASRDRDQPQHF
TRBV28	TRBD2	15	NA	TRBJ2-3	TGTGCCAGCTCTTATCTAGCGGGAGGCACAGATACGCAGTATTTT	CASSYLAGGTDTQYF
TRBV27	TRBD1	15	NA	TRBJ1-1	TGTGCCAGCAGTAGACAGGGGGCTCCGAACACTGAAGCTTTCTTT	CASSRQGAPNTEAFF
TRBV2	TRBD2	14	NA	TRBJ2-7	TGTGCCAGCAGTGCGGGACTAGCGGGGGGCGAGCAGTACTTC	CASSAGLAGGEQYF
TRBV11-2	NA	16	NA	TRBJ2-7	TGTGCCAGCAGCTTAGGCCTCAGGGGACACTACTACGAGCAGTACTTC	CASSLGLRGHYYEQYF
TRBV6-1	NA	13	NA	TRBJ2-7	TGTGCCAGCAGCTTGGACGGGGACTTGGAGCAGTACTTC	CASSLDGDLEQYF
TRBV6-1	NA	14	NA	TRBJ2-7	TGTGCCAGCAGGCTAGGAGGGTTGGTCTACGAGCAGTACTTC	CASRLGGLVYEQYF
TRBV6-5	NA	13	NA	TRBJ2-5	TGTGCCAGCTCCGCCGGGACACGTTGGACCCAGTACTTC	CASSAGTRWTQYF
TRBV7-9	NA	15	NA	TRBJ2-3	TGTGCCAGCAGCCAAGGACTTACCAGCACAGATACGCAGTATTTT	CASSQGLTSTDTQYF